These 10 T cell receptor beta chains came from one sample sequenced in a study of response to subunit inactivated influenza vaccine. TCRdb re-derived calls from the RT-PCR reads in MiXCR, one entry per CDR3 protein. The sample yields about 520,000 distinct CDR3 sequences, about 7.2% seen once. The specimen was PBMCs from blood, collected less than 30 months after vaccination. The receptors originated from a man aged 50 to 75 who received an inactivated influenza vaccine.

At least ten counts were recorded for this clonotype. The chain recombines TRBV19 with TRBJ2-1, with D possibly being TRBD1 (5 bases). The CDR3 sequence is 15 residues long. Between the trimmed V and J ends, which lost 3 bases and 6 bases, there was a span of 15 bases. Germline CDR1 and CDR2: LNHDA and SQIVND (reference sequence). The CDR3 reads CASSIGQGKGNEQFF. For the CDR3, the DNA is TGTGCCAGTAGTATTGGCCAGGGTAAGGGCAATGAGCAGTTCTTC.

This chain uses TRBV4-2 with TRBJ2-5; 8 nucleotides align to TRBD1. The V gene's germline CDR1 is LGHNA and CDR2 YNFKEQ. With V trimmed by 4 bases and J by 1 base, 11 bases remained unmatched. The CDR3 loop spans 17 amino acids. The CDR3 region is CASSPNPGTGVQETQYF. The CDR3 DNA sequence: TGTGCCAGCAGCCCAAACCCCGGGACAGGTGTCCAAGAGACCCAGTACTTC.

This clonotype showed up just a few times. The genes are TRBV12-3 or TRBV12-4 and TRBJ2-2; D not resolved. The germline V and J ends were trimmed by 2 bases and 8 bases, with 12 bases remaining between them. This CDR3 has 14 amino acids. CDR3 in amino acids: CASSLSIKGGELFF. CDR3 nucleotides: TGTGCCAGCAGTTTAAGTATAAAAGGGGGGGAGCTGTTTTTT.

This chain links TRBV7-2 with TRBJ1-1; no firm D call. V lost 7 bases, J lost 3 bases, and 15 bases lay in between. The CDR3 is 14 amino acids. Germline CDR1 is SGHTA and CDR2 is FQGNSA. CDR3 DNA sequence: TGTGCCAGCACTCACCTCCCCCCAGACACTGAAGCTTTCTTT. This translates into CASTHLPPDTEAFF.

J is TRBJ2-3 and V is TRBV4-3, with D possibly being TRBD1 (5 bases). The ends were cut back, 1 base at V and 0 bases at J, with 14 bases in the middle. CDR1 LGHNA and CDR2 YSLEER come from the germline V gene. The CDR3 loop spans 17 amino acids. CDR3 residues: CASSQAKTVPSTDTQYF. The DNA for the CDR3 is TGCGCCAGCAGCCAAGCGAAGACAGTTCCTAGCACAGATACGCAGTATTTT.

The chain has TRBV4-1 and TRBJ1-2; weak D call: TRBD1 (5 bases). Germline assignment: CDR1 MGHRA and CDR2 YSYEKL. The CDR3 length is 15 residues. V was shortened by 1 base and J by 0 bases, with 9 bases between the two germline ends. CDR3 coding DNA: TGCGCCAGCAGCCAAGTCGGGACTACTAACTATGGCTACACCTTC. Its protein is CASSQVGTTNYGYTF.

This clonotype has only a few counts. The V gene is TRBV20-1, the J gene TRBJ2-3; 7 bases are shared with TRBD2. This CDR3 contains 16 residues. V dropped 2 bases and J dropped 0; count of bases not matched to a gene: 8. The germline gives CDR1 DFQATT, CDR2 SNEGSKA (reference sequence). CDR3 region: CSARSAGAVSTDTQYF. CDR3 coding DNA: TGCAGTGCTAGATCGGCGGGAGCGGTAAGCACAGATACGCAGTATTTT.

This clonotype was picked up a small number of times. The V gene is TRBV11-2, the J gene TRBJ2-7, with D hard to call. V was trimmed by 2 bases and J by 4 bases, leaving 3 bases between them. The length of the CDR3 is 11 residues. Germline V lookup: CDR1 SGHAT, CDR2 FQNNGV. The CDR3 DNA is TGTGCCAGCAGCTTATGGTACGAGCAGTACTTC. It translates to CASSLWYEQYF.

The V gene is TRBV15, the J gene TRBJ1-5; the match to TRBD1 covers 8 bases. The junction had 6 bases not matched to a gene; V was cut back by 5 bases and J by 3 bases. The germline V gene encodes CDR1 LNHNV and CDR2 YYDKDF (reference sequence). The length of the CDR3 is 15 residues. CDR3 amino acids: CATSQTGADNQPQHF. Here the CDR3 DNA reads TGTGCCACCAGCCAGACAGGGGCCGACAATCAGCCCCAGCATTTT.

The chain has TRBV10-3 and TRBJ2-7, with D possibly TRBD2 on 6 matching bases. V lost 2 bases, J lost 0 bases, and 14 bases lay in between. CDR1 and CDR2 from the germline V gene are ENHRY and SYGVKD. The CDR3 sequence is 16 residues long. The CDR3 DNA reads as TGTGCCATCAGTGAGCGGGGGTCTACTAACTCCTACGAGCAGTACTTC. Translating gives CAISERGSTNSYEQYF.